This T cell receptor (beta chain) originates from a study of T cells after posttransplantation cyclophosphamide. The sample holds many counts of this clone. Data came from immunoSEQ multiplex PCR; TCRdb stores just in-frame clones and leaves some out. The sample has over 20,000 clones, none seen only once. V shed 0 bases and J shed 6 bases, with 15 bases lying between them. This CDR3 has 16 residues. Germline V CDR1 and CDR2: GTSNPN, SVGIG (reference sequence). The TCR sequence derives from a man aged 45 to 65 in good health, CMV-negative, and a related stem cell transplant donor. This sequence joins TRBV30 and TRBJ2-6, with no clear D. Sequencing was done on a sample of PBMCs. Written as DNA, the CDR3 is TGTGCCTGGAGTGTACTCCCTCCAGGTCTGGCCAACGTCCTGACTTTC. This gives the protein CAWSVLPPGLANVLTF.